The 15 T cell receptor beta chains below all came from one sample that was sequenced in a study of blood T cell repertoires in COVID-19. The assay was immunoSEQ multiplex PCR, and TCRdb's table has in-frame clones only and misses some. Of fewer than 350,000 clones in the sample, about four fifths were seen once. The source material was peripheral blood. These receptors originate from a woman aged 55-70 years with active or convalescent COVID-19.

The chain has TRBV27 and TRBJ1-2, with D possibly TRBD1 on 6 matching bases. V gave up 5 bases and J gave up 8 bases, with 15 bases separating them. Germline CDR1 and CDR2: MNHEY and SMNVEV (reference sequence). CDR3 size: 13 residues. CDR3: CASSQRGSWGYTF. The CDR3, as DNA: TGTGCCAGCAGTCAAAGGGGGTCTTGGGGCTACACCTTC.

The chain joins TRBV7-3 to TRBJ2-3, with D maybe TRBD2 (6 bases). V shed 3 bases and J shed 4 bases, with 14 bases lying between them. CDR3 length equals 15 residues. Germline loops: CDR1 SGHTA, CDR2 FQGTGA. The CDR3 protein is CASSFLGGRADTQYF. The CDR3 bases are TGTGCCAGCAGCTTCTTGGGGGGACGGGCAGATACGCAGTATTTT.

The rearrangement uses TRBV19 and TRBJ2-1, with TRBD1 matching 8 bases. V shed 3 bases, J shed 3 bases, and the junction held 4 bases outside the gene matches. CDR3 size: 15 residues. The germline CDR1 and CDR2 sequences are LNHDA and SQIVND (reference sequence). The CDR3 sequence is CASSIGTGIYNEQFF. The CDR3 DNA follows: TGTGCCAGTAGTATCGGGACAGGAATCTACAATGAGCAGTTCTTC.

A remark on this clone: Additional DNA sequences in this sample encode the identical CDR3. The chain carries TRBV2 and TRBJ2-7; TRBD1 matches at 9 bases. Germline CDR1 reads SNHLY; CDR2 reads FYNNEI. The V segment lost 6 bases and the J segment 4 bases; nucleotides outside the gene matches: 7. The CDR3 sequence is 14 residues long. The CDR3 nucleotides read TGTGCCAGCAGCCCTGGGACAGGGCCATACGAGCAGTACTTC. It translates to CASSPGTGPYEQYF.

J is TRBJ1-2 and V is TRBV5-5; TRBD1 is a possible D gene (6 bases). The CDR3 totals 12 residues. Germline V gene sequence: CDR1 SGHKS, CDR2 YYEKEE (reference sequence). V was pared by 2 bases and J by 8 bases, with 10 bases between. CDR3 DNA sequence: TGTGCCAGCAGCTTAGGACAGCGGGGCTACACCTTC. Encoded protein: CASSLGQRGYTF.

The rearrangement uses TRBV9 and TRBJ2-1; 9 nucleotides agree with TRBD2. The trim removed 0 bases at V and 2 bases at J, leaving 3 bases unmatched. CDR1 is SGDLS, CDR2 YYNGEE, per germline. CDR3 length equals 16 residues. This CDR3 reads CASSVGGGGAYNEQFF. The CDR3 region has the DNA TGTGCCAGCAGCGTAGGCGGCGGGGGGGCCTACAATGAGCAGTTCTTC.

V is TRBV7-2 and J is TRBJ2-3; the D is unclear. V lost 7 bases, J lost 8 bases, and 19 bases lay in between. This CDR3 is built from 14 residues. Germline loops: CDR1 SGHTA, CDR2 FQGNSA. Here the CDR3 DNA reads TGTGCCAGCACCCTGGAGTTGAGGCAAGGTACGCAGTATTTT. Translating it yields CASTLELRQGTQYF. The entire variable domain, with the rest obtained from reference TRBV7-2 and TRBJ2-3, is as follows: GAGVSQSPSNKVTEKGKDVELRCDPISGHTALYWYRQSLGQGLEFLIYFQGNSAPDKSGLPSDRFSAERTGGSVSTLTIQRTQQEDSAVYLCASTLELRQGTQYFGPGTRLTVL.

The rearrangement uses TRBV19 and TRBJ1-2, with D possibly TRBD1 on 6 matching bases. The V and J ends lost 5 bases and 4 bases respectively, with 11 bases between them. Germline CDR1 and CDR2: LNHDA and SQIVND (reference sequence). CDR3 size: 13 residues. CDR3 DNA: TGTGCCAGTAGTTGGACAGCGTCCTATGGCTACACCTTC. The encoded protein is CASSWTASYGYTF.

The chain links TRBV10-3 to TRBJ2-7, with 10 nucleotides matching TRBD1. V dropped 5 bases and J dropped 2; count of bases not matched to a gene: 9. This CDR3 is 16 amino acids long. Germline V gene sequence: CDR1 ENHRY, CDR2 SYGVKD. CDR3: CAISPPGTGVAYEQYF. In DNA form, the CDR3 reads TGTGCCATCAGTCCACCCGGGACAGGGGTCGCCTACGAGCAGTACTTC.

This chain uses TRBV5-8 with TRBJ2-3; D ambiguous. CDR1 is SGHTS and CDR2 is YDEGEE in the germline V gene. This CDR3 is 10 amino acids long. V was trimmed by 1 base and J by 12 bases, leaving 6 bases between them. CDR3 amino acids: CASSLSLQYF. In DNA, the CDR3 is TGTGCCAGCAGCTTGTCGCTACAGTATTTT.

This clone was counted once. The chain recombines TRBV21-1 with TRBJ2-4; the table's D gene call, TRBD1, was not cross checked with the DNA. TRBV21-1 is a recognized pseudogene. This CDR3 is 15 amino acids long. CDR3 DNA: TGTGCCAGGGAACCATGGGGACAGGGAGGAAACATTCAGTACTTC. It specifies CAREPWGQGGNIQYF.

The chain carries TRBV6-2 or TRBV6-3 and TRBJ2-3; D gene uncertain. Germline V gene lookup returns CDR1 MNHEY and CDR2 SVGEGT. CDR3 length: 13 residues. V lost 0 bases to trimming and J lost 4 bases, with 5 bases between them. The CDR3 here is CASSYSRPDTQYF. The CDR3 nucleotides read TGTGCCAGCAGTTACTCGCGTCCAGATACGCAGTATTTT.

The chain is built from TRBV10-3 and TRBJ2-2, with 8 bases identical to TRBD1. The germline gives CDR1 ENHRY, CDR2 SYGVKD. J gave up 6 bases and V 6 bases, and 3 bases lay outside the gene matches. The length of the CDR3 is 13 residues. The CDR3 spells CAIRDRAAGELFF. The CDR3 nucleotides read TGTGCCATCAGGGACAGGGCGGCCGGGGAGCTGTTTTTT.

The rearrangement uses TRBV5-1 and TRBJ2-3; TRBD2 aligns across 9 bases. The length of the CDR3 is 13 residues. Germline V lookup: CDR1 SGHRS, CDR2 YFSETQ. Unmatched junction bases numbered 3, after V lost 7 bases and J lost 3 bases. CDR3 region: CASSAGGTDTQYF. CDR3 nucleotides: TGCGCCAGCTCTGCGGGGGGGACAGATACGCAGTATTTT.

The V call is TRBV5-1, the J call TRBJ2-1, with 10 bases identical to TRBD2. The CDR3 totals 14 residues. The V gene's germline CDR1 is SGHRS and CDR2 YFSETQ. The ends lost 1 base at V and 10 bases at J; junction bases unmatched: 5. The CDR3 nucleotides are TGCGCCAGCAGCTTGTCGGCTAGCGGGGGCGAGCAGTTCTTC. It yields the protein CASSLSASGGEQFF.